What follows are 8 T cell receptor beta chains derived from one specimen sequenced in a study of blood T cell repertoires in COVID-19. Here immunoSEQ multiplex PCR was the method, and the copy in TCRdb shows in-frame clones only, minus some. Among about 300,000 clones, approximately 90% were seen once, and the ten largest hold approximately 4.2%. Source material: peripheral blood. The receptors shown here come from a man aged 35-49 years with acute or convalescent COVID-19.

The chain joins TRBV28 to TRBJ2-3, with D possibly matching TRBD2 (6 bases). CDR1 is MDHEN and CDR2 is SYDVKM in the germline V gene. This CDR3 contains 13 residues. V was cut by 7 bases and J by 0 bases, with 8 bases left in between. This chain's CDR3 is CASKAGSTDTQYF. The CDR3 nucleotides are TGTGCCAGCAAAGCGGGTAGCACAGATACGCAGTATTTT.

In its sample, this clone was seen once. The gene calls are TRBV13 and TRBJ2-1, with D possibly matching TRBD1 (6 bases). Per germline, CDR1 PRHDT and CDR2 FYEKMQ (reference sequence). This CDR3 comprises 16 residues. Trimming took off 3 bases at V and 5 bases at J, with 17 bases between the two ends. The CDR3 protein is CASSFWEGQPDNEQFF. The CDR3 DNA reads as TGTGCCAGCAGCTTTTGGGAAGGACAGCCCGACAATGAGCAGTTCTTC.

The rearrangement links TRBV7-9 to TRBJ2-5, with TRBD2 as a possible D gene (6 bases). This CDR3 spans 14 amino acids. V was shortened by 5 bases and J by 1 base, with 11 bases between the two germline ends. Germline lookup yields CDR1 SEHNR and CDR2 FQNEAQ (reference sequence). As DNA, the CDR3 is TGTGCCAGCAGCCCACGCGGGACCCAAGAGACCCAGTACTTC. Translated: CASSPRGTQETQYF.

V usage is TRBV5-1 and J usage is TRBJ2-1; 10 bases are shared with TRBD2. V was pared by 3 bases and J by 9 bases, with 3 bases of the junction left unmatched. Germline CDR1 reads SGHRS; CDR2 reads YFSETQ. This CDR3 spans 13 amino acids. The CDR3 region has the DNA TGCGCCAGCAGCTCAGGACTAGCGGCTGAGCAGTTCTTC. Translation gives CASSSGLAAEQFF.

This chain uses TRBV30 with TRBJ2-3; 10 nucleotides match TRBD1. The CDR3 runs 14 residues. CDR1 and CDR2 (germline): GTSNPN, SVGIG (reference sequence). V was clipped by 4 bases and J by 5 bases; unmatched bases: 6. CDR3 coding DNA: TGTGCCTGGAAGACAGGGGGCAAGGTAGATACGCAGTATTTT. This gives the protein CAWKTGGKVDTQYF. Supplemented by reference TRBV30 and TRBJ2-3, the full variable domain reads SQTIHQWPATLVQPVGSPLSLECTVEGTSNPNLYWYRQAAGRGLQLLFYSVGIGQISSEVPQNLSASRPQDRQFILSSKKLLLSDSGFYLCAWKTGGKVDTQYFGPGTRLTVL.

This chain links TRBV7-3 with TRBJ2-1; 10 bases match TRBD2. The CDR3 runs 16 residues. Germline values: CDR1 SGHTA, CDR2 FQGTGA. V lost 0 bases and J lost 5; bases outside the gene matches: 4. The CDR3, as DNA: TGTGCCAGCAGCTTAACGGCTAGCGGGGGCCACAATGAGCAGTTCTTC. As protein: CASSLTASGGHNEQFF. Filled out from reference TRBV7-3 and TRBJ2-1, the complete variable domain reads GAGVSQTPSNKVTEKGKYVELRCDPISGHTALYWYRQSLGQGPEFLIYFQGTGAADDSGLPNDRFFAVRPEGSVSTLKIQRTERGDSAVYLCASSLTASGGHNEQFFGPGTRLTVL.

V gene TRBV7-3 combines with J gene TRBJ2-3, with TRBD1 identical over 7 bases. The V gene's germline CDR1 is SGHTA and CDR2 FQGTGA. This CDR3 comprises 15 residues. With V trimmed by 0 bases and J by 4 bases, 4 bases remained unmatched. The CDR3 DNA reads as TGTGCCAGCAGCTTAACAGGGGGCGAAGCAGATACGCAGTATTTT. This codes for CASSLTGGEADTQYF.

This clone was counted once. This chain joins TRBV29-1 and TRBJ2-7; 7 nucleotides align to TRBD1. From germline, CDR1 is SQVTM and CDR2 ANQGSEA. The junction had 8 bases not matched to a gene; V was cut back by 6 bases and J by 0 bases. This CDR3 is built from 14 residues. CDR3 DNA sequence: TGCAGCGTGGGGACAGTTGGCTTCTCCTACGAGCAGTACTTC. This gives the protein CSVGTVGFSYEQYF.